This T cell receptor (beta chain) is from a study of blood T cell repertoires in COVID-19. Turning to the study itself: Sites in the United States, Italy and Spain provided acute and convalescent COVID-19 samples. T cells, B-cell-depleted T cells, or PBMCs supplied cDNA or gDNA.

Assay used: immunoSEQ multiplex PCR; TCRdb lists only in-frame clones, some missing. The table records 290,000 or so clones, 70% to 90% of them present only once. The TCR originated in a man aged 45-60 years with active or convalescent COVID-19. Sequenced sample: peripheral blood.

CDR3 in amino acids: CASLEGAGNTEAFF. CDR3 bases: TGTGCCAGCCTTGAGGGGGCCGGGAACACTGAAGCTTTCTTT. V usage is TRBV5-4 and J usage is TRBJ1-1; TRBD1 agrees at 7 bases. The germline V gene encodes CDR1 SGHNT and CDR2 YYREEE (reference sequence). V shed 7 bases, J shed 1 base, and the junction held 7 bases outside the gene matches. The CDR3 length is 14 residues.